This section outlines one TCR beta chain sequence together with its context. Trimming pared 0 bases from V and 2 bases from J, leaving 7 bases between. CDR3 length: 14 residues. Looked up from germline, CDR1 is KGHSY and CDR2 is FQNENV. The data derive from a study of blood T cell repertoires in COVID-19. How the authors handled the data: Reference gene primers were amplified, and this amplification served to estimate nucleated cell counts. The data were produced by immunoSEQ multiplex PCR, yet TCRdb's version contains in-frame clones alone and is incomplete. The D gene and trimming were derived from the DNA, and the V and J assignments and clone size from that table. The data show 100,000 to 150,000 clones, about 80% seen once.

V gene TRBV16 combines with J gene TRBJ1-1; no firm D call. Sequenced input: peripheral blood. This sequence originates from a woman between 45 and 60 years old with acute or convalescent COVID-19. This CDR3 is CASSQSYRNTEAFF. The CDR3 region has the DNA TGTGCCAGCAGCCAATCCTACAGAAACACTGAAGCTTTCTTT.